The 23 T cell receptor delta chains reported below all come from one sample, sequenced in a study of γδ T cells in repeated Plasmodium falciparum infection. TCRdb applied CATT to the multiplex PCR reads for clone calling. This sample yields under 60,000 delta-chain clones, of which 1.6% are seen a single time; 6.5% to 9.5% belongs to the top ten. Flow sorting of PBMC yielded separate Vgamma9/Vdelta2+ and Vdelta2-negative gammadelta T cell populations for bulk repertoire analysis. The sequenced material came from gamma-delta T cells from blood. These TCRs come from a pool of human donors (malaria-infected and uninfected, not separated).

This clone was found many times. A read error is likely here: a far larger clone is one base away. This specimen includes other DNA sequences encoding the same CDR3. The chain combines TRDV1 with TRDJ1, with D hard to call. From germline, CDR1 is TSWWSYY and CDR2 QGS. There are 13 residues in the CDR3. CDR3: CALGALTTDKLIF. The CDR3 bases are TGTGCTCTTGGGGCCCTAACCACCGACAAACTCATCTTT.

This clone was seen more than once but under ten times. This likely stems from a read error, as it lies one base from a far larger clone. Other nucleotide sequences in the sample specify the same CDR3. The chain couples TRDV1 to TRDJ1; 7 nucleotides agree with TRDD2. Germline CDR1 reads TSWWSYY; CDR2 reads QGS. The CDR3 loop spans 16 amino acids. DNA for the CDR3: TGTGCTCTTGGGGATAACCTTCCTCCGGACACCGATAAGCTCATCTTT. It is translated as CALGDNLPPDTDKLIF.

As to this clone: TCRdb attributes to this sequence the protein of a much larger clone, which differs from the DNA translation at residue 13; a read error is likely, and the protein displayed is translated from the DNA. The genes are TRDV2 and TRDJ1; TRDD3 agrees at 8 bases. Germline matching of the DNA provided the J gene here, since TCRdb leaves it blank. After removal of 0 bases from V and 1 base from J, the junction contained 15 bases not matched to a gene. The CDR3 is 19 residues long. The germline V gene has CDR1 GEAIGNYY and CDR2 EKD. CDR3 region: CACDTVLTWGNESTDKLIF. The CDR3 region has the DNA TGTGCCTGTGACACCGTCTTAACCTGGGGGAATGAAAGCACCGATAAACTCATCTTT.

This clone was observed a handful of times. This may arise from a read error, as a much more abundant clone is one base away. The CDR3 loop is CALGGAPYSSAIDKLIF. The CDR3 nucleotides read TGTGCTCTTGGGGGGGCACCTTATAGTTCCGCCATCGATAAACTCATCTTT. V gene TRDV1 combines with J gene TRDJ1; D is perhaps TRDD1 (5 bases). The J gene, left out of TCRdb, was set here by checking the DNA against germline. This CDR3 comprises 17 residues. V was clipped by 4 bases and J by 4 bases, with 22 bases between them. CDR1 and CDR2 from the germline V gene are TSWWSYY and QGS.

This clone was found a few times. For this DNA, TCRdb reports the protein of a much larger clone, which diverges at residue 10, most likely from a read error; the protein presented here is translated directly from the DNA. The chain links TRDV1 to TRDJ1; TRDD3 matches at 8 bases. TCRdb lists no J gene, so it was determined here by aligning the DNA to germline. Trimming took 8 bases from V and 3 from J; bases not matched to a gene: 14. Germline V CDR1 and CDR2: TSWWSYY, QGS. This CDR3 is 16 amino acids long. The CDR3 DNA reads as TGTGCTCTTATGAGTGCCTACTGGGGGGTCCCCGATAAACTCATCTTT. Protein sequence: CALMSAYWGVPDKLIF.

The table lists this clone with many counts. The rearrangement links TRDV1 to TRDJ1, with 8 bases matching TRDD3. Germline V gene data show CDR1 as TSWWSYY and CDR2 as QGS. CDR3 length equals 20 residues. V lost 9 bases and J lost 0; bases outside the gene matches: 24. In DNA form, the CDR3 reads TGTGCTCTCCGGGTTACGAGTTGGTGGGGGATCCCTCCTTACACCGATAAACTCATCTTT. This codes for CALRVTSWWGIPPYTDKLIF.

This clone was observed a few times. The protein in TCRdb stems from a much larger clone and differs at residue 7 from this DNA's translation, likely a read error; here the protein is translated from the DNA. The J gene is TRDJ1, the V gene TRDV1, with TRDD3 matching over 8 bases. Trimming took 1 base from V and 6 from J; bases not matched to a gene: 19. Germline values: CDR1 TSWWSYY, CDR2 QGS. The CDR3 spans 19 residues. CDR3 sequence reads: CALGEPHSPKGYAANKLIF. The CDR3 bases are TGTGCTCTTGGGGAACCCCATTCCCCAAAGGGATACGCAGCGAATAAACTCATCTTT.

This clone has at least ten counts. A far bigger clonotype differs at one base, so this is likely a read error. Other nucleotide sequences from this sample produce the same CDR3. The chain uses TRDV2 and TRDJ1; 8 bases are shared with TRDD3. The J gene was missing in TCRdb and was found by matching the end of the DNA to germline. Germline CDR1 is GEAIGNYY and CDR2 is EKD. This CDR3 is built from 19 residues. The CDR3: CACDTVIQLGVRHTDKLIF. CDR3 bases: TGCGCCTGTGACACCGTTATCCAACTGGGGGTTCGGCACACCGATAAACTCATCTTT.

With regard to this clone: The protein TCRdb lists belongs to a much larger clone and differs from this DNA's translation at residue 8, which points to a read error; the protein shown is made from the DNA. The CDR3 DNA is TGTGCTCTTGGGGAACGCAAGAGAGCCCAGTACACCGATAAACTCATCTTT. This gives the protein CALGERKRAQYTDKLIF. V and J are TRDV1 and TRDJ1; no reliable D call. Assignment of the J gene here rests on matching the DNA to germline, because TCRdb gives none. This CDR3 spans 17 amino acids. Germline V gene data show CDR1 as TSWWSYY and CDR2 as QGS. V lost 1 base and J 0 bases, leaving 15 bases between the germline ends.

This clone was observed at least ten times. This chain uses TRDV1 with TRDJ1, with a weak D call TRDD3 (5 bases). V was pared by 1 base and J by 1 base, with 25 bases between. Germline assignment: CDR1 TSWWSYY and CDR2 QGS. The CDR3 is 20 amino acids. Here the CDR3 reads CALGEPPTRMGPSITDKLIF. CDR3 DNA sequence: TGTGCTCTTGGGGAACCTCCCACACGCATGGGGCCCAGCATCACCGATAAACTCATCTTT.

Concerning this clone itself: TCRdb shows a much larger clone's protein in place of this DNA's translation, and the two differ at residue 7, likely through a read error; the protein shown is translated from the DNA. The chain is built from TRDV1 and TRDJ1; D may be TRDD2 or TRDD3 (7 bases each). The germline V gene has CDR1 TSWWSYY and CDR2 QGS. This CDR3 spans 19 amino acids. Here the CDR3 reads CALGEPTLSYGGMRGKLIF. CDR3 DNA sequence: TGCGCTCTTGGGGAACCCACCCTTTCCTACGGGGGGATGAGGGGTAAACTCATCTTT.

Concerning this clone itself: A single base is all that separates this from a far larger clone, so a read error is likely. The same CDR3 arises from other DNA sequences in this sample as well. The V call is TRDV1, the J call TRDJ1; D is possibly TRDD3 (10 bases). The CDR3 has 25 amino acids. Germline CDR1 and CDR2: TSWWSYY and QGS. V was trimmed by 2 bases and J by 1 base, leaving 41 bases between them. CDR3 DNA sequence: TGTGCTCTTGGGGAAAAGGCCTTCCTACACCTTCCGTATTGGGGGATACTCGCACGCACCGATAAACTCATCTTT. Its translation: CALGEKAFLHLPYWGILARTDKLIF.

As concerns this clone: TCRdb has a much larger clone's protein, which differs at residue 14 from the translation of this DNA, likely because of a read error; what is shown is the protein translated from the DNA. CDR3 sequence: CALGGMDWGPRAYADKLIF. The DNA of the CDR3 is TGTGCTCTTGGGGGGATGGACTGGGGTCCCCGGGCCTACGCCGATAAACTCATCTTT. The chain joins TRDV1 to TRDJ1; 7 positions match TRDD3. TCRdb leaves out the J gene; it was filled in here by matching the DNA to germline. V lost 4 bases, J lost 3 bases, and 20 bases stayed unmatched. The germline V gene encodes CDR1 TSWWSYY and CDR2 QGS. The CDR3 has 19 residues.

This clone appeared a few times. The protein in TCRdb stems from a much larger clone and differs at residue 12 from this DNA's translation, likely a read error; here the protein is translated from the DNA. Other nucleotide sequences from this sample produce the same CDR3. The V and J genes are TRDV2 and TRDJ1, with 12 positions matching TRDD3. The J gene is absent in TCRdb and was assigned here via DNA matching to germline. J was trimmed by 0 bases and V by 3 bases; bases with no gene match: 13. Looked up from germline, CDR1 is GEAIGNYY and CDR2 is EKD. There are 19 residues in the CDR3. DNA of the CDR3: TGTGCCTGTGACTTTCTACTGGGGGATACTCCCCCGTACACCGATAAACTCATCTTT. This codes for CACDFLLGDTPPYTDKLIF.

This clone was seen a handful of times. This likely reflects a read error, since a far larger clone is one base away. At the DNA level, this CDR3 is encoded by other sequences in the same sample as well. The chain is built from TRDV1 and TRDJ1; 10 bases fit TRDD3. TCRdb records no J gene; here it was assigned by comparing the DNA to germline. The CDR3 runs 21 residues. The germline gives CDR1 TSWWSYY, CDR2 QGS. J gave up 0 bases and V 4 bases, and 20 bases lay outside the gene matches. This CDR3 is CALGGPTGTGGSLSYTDKLIF. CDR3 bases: TGTGCTCTTGGGGGGCCTACGGGCACTGGGGGATCACTCTCTTACACCGATAAACTCATCTTT.

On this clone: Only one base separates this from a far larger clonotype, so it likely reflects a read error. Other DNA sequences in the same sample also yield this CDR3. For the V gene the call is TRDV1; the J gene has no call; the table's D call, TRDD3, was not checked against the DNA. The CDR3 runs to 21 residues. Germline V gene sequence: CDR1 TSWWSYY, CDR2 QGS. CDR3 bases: TGTGCTCTTGGGGAGGGAACCCTTCGCCCTGCTAGGTGGGGGATAAGCGATAAACTTATCTTT. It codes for CALGEGTLRPARWGISDKLIF.

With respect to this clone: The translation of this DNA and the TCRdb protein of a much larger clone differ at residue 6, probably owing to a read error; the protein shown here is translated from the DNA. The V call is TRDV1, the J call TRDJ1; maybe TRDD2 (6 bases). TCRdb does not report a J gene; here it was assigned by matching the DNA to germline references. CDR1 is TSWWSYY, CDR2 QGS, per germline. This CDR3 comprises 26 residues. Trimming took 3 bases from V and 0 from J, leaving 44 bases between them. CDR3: CALGDMDDPTYPQGSPHAGYTDKLIF. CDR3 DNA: TGTGCTCTTGGGGATATGGATGATCCTACGTACCCTCAGGGTTCCCCCCATGCCGGATACACCGATAAACTCATCTTT.

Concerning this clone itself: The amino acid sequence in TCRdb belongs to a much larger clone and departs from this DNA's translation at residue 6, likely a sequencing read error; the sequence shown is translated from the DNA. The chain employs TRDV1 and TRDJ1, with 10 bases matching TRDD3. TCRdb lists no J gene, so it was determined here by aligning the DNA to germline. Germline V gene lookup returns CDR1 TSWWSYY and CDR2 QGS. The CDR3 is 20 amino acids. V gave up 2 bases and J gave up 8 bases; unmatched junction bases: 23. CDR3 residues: CALGEDSCGLLLWGIQKLIF. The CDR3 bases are TGTGCTCTTGGGGAAGATTCCTGCGGCCTTCTCCTGTGGGGGATACAGAAACTCATCTTT.

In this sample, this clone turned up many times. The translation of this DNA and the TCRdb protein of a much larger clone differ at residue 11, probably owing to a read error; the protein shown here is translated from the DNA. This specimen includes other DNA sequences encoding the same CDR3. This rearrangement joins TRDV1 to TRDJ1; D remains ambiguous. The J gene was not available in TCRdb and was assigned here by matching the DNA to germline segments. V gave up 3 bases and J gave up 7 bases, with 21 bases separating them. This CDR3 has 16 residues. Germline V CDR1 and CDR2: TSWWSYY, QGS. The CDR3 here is CALGEQKVWHIRKLIF. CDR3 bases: TGTGCTCTTGGGGAGCAAAAGGTTTGGCACATTCGTAAACTCATCTTT.

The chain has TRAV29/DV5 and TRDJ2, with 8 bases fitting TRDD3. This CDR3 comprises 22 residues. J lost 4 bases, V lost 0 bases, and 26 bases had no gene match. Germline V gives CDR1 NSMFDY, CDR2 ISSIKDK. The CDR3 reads CAASERGKPPHYWGPETAQLFF. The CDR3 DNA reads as TGTGCAGCAAGCGAAAGGGGAAAACCCCCCCACTACTGGGGGCCCGAGACAGCACAACTCTTCTTT.

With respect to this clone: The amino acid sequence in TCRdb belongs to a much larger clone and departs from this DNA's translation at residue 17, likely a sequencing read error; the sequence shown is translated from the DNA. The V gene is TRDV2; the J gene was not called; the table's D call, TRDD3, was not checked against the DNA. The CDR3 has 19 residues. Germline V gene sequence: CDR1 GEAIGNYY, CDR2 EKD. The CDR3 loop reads CACDTITGGYKVSDDKPIF. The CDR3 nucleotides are TGTGCCTGTGACACCATTACTGGGGGATATAAAGTTTCCGACGATAAACCCATCTTT.

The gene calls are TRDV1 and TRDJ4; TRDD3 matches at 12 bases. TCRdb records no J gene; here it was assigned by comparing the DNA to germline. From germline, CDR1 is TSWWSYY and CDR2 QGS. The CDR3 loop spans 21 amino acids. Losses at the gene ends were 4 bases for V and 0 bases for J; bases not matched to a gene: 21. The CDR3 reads CALGVSFPPRTGGYRARPLIF. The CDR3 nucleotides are TGTGCTCTTGGGGTGAGCTTCCCACCCCGTACTGGGGGATACAGAGCCAGACCCCTGATCTTT.

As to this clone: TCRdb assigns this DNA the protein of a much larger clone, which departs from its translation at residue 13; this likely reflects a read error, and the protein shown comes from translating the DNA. CDR3 region: CAFSYEYWGIMDRLIF. In DNA, the CDR3 is TGTGCCTTTTCCTACGAGTACTGGGGGATAATGGACAGACTCATCTTT. The chain couples TRDV3 to TRDJ1, with 11 positions matching TRDD3. V lost 2 bases and J lost 10; bases outside the gene matches: 18. CDR3 size: 16 residues. From germline, CDR1 is TVYSNPD and CDR2 GDNSRS (reference sequence). Filled out from reference TRDV3 and TRDJ1, the complete variable domain reads CDKVTQSSPDQTVASGSEVVLLCTYDTVYSNPDLFWYRIRPDYSFQFVFYGDNSRSEGADFTQGRFSVKHILTQKAFHLVISPVRTEDSATYYCAFSYEYWGIMDRLIFGKGTRVTVEP.